Detailed here is one T cell receptor beta chain. The target of this receptor is not known. Base qualities are missing; no much larger clone stands one base away. This sample stems from a study of T cell responses to AZD1222 COVID-19 vaccine (dated by TCRdb to 2020 to 2023). About the study as a whole: AZD1222 recipients given second doses at about 4 weeks or at about 12 weeks were pooled, since spike-specific TCR depth and breadth were not found to differ between the two schedules. Enrollment into the trials was organized by age into subgroups of 18-55, 56-69 and 70-plus years, and those subgroups contained about 160, 30 and 59 TCR-sequenced participants, respectively. TCR sequencing was performed for fewer than 250 trial participants, of whom around 210 were given two doses of AZD1222 and about 25 were given two doses of MenACWY control vaccine. General findings and caveats noted by the study authors: In the small 56-69-year group, the increase in depth fell short of significance, most likely because of low power. Because no day 14 peak-response samples were available, the repertoires could be characterized only after the peak T cell response. Reportedly, almost half of the unique spike-specific TCRs recognized epitopes lying outside the regions that are mutated in the B.1.351 and B.1.1.7 variants. Only a handful of AZD1222 recipients were SARS-CoV-2 seropositive at baseline, limiting conclusions about previously exposed vaccinees. Participants were mostly white British, with more females than males. The authors suggested clonal diversity may have been underestimated. Vaccine-associated CD4 TCRs spanned the whole spike protein, with dominant responses in regions 160-218 and 743-854. After two AZD1222 doses, spike-specific TCR breadth and depth were significantly higher than at day 0 and than in MenACWY recipients.

Looking up the germline V gene yields CDR1 MDHEN and CDR2 SYDVKM. V and J are truncated by 5 bases and 8 bases respectively, leaving an intervening sequence of 12 bases. There are 12 amino acids in the CDR3, from cysteine to phenylalanine inclusive. Only CDR3 DNA is held: 36 bases, read in frame from base 1. The CDR3 regions of human TCRbeta chains were analyzed by immunosequencing. Turning to the authors' computational methods: Repertoire TCRs were checked for matches against a reference library of SARS-CoV-2-specific TCRs that had been generated using the MIRA antigen-specificity platform. Breadth was defined as the fraction of unique TCRs that were SARS-CoV-2-associated. Depth was defined as the fraction of total T cells that were SARS-CoV-2-associated. Using the MIRA data, every spike-specific TCR was mapped to the spike region that the TCR reacted to and assigned to either a CD4 or a CD8 class. Log10-transformed breadth and depth values were compared by one-way ANOVA with Sidak's multiple comparisons tests. TCRdb limited this immuneACCESS table to in-frame rearrangements with V and J called. A share of clones is missing; checked studies link under half to unresolved V genes, and the rest is unexplained. That table furnishes V, J and clone size, whereas the DNA furnished D and trimming. For this sample there are about 150,000 clones; more than 85% appear just once. About 5.1% of the sample is held by the ten biggest clonotypes.

The time point label on this specimen signifies: baseline before first vaccination. Samples from vaccinated people were obtained from the UK trials COV001 and COV002, which included a single-blind randomized controlled phase 2/3 trial of AZD1222 (ChAdOx1 nCoV-19) in healthy adults. For TCRbeta chain sequencing, PBMC samples from trial participants were taken at day 0 and at day 28 after the second dose. The receptor's source is an adult in good health. The sample in question was peripheral blood, obtained on day 0 of AZD1222 vaccination. The sequence joins TRBV28 to TRBJ1-2, with the D gene too uncertain to name. The bases read TGTGCCAGCAGTCAGCGGGGAGCCGGCTACACCTTC. This translates into CASSQRGAGYTF.